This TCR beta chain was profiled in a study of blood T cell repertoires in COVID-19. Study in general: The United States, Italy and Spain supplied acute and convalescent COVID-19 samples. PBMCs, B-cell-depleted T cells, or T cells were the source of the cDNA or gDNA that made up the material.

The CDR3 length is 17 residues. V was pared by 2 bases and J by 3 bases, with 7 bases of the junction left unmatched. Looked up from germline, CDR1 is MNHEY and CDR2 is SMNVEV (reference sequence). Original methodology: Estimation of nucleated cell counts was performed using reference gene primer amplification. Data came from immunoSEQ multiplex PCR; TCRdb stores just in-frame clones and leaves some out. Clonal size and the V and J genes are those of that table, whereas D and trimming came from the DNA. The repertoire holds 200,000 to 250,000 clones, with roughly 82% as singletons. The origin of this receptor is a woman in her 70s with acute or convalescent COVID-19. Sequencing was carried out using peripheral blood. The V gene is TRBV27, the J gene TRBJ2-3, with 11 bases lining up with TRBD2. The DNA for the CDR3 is TGTGCCAGCAGTTTACCACTAGCGGGGGCCCGAACAGATACGCAGTATTTT. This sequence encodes CASSLPLAGARTDTQYF.